Listed below are T cell receptor beta chains from one sample, sequenced in a study of cytomegalovirus exposure and HLA in healthy donors. Repertoires were generated with immunoSEQ multiplex PCR, while TCRdb's copy carries only in-frame clones and drops some. The data hold 140,000 or so clones, with about three quarters observed a single time. The sample was PBMCs. These receptors came from a man in his forties in good health and CMV-seronegative. Each CDR3 is given with its conserved first and last residue. D genes are given only for firm matches. Not every row has a clone size; where given, it reads once, few, many or a size class.

V gene	J gene	clone size	D gene	CDR3 protein	CDR3 DNA
TRBV5-1	TRBJ1-4	.	TRBD1	CASSLGTGATNEKLFF	TGCGCCAGCAGCTTGGGGACAGGAGCAACTAATGAAAAACTGTTTTTT
TRBV19	TRBJ2-1	.	.	CASSPPTRLGRNEQFF	TGTGCCAGTAGTCCGCCGACTAGGCTGGGTCGCAATGAGCAGTTCTTC
TRBV4-3	TRBJ2-1	.	.	CASSQDLSSNNEQFF	TGCGCCAGCAGCCAAGATCTGAGCTCTAACAATGAGCAGTTCTTC
TRBV11-2	TRBJ2-7	.	.	CASSLSGVYEQYF	TGTGCCAGCAGCTTGAGCGGAGTATACGAGCAGTACTTC
TRBV10-3	TRBJ1-4	.	TRBD1	CAISRQGQTNEKLFF	TGTGCCATCAGTAGACAGGGGCAAACTAATGAAAAACTGTTTTTT
TRBV5-1	TRBJ2-3	.	.	CASSLGAGKQSKTDTQYF	TGCGCCAGCAGCTTGGGGGCAGGCAAGCAGAGCAAGACAGATACGCAGTATTTT
TRBV12-5	TRBJ2-5	few	TRBD1	CASGLVQGGWQETQYF	TGTGCTAGTGGTTTGGTACAGGGGGGTTGGCAAGAGACCCAGTACTTC
TRBV7-9	TRBJ2-6	few	.	CASSLLRGGSGANGLTF	TGTGCCAGCAGCTTATTAAGGGGGGGAAGTGGGGCCAACGGCCTGACTTTC
TRBV2	TRBJ2-2	once	TRBD1	CASRQGAGTGELFF	TGTGCCAGCCGACAGGGGGCGGGCACCGGGGAGCTGTTTTTT
TRBV9	TRBJ2-3	few	TRBD1	CASSVVAGTGGADTQYF	TGTGCCAGCAGCGTAGTAGCGGGGACAGGGGGCGCAGATACGCAGTATTTT
TRBV5-4	TRBJ2-7	.	.	CASSFMGRLYEQYF	TGTGCCAGCAGCTTTATGGGGCGCCTCTACGAGCAGTACTTC
TRBV4-1	TRBJ2-5	.	.	CASSQSETGWETQYF	TGCGCCAGCAGCCAAAGCGAAACGGGATGGGAGACCCAGTACTTC
TRBV19	TRBJ2-1	.	TRBD1	CASTLFAGTGNNEQFF	TGTGCCAGTACCCTATTCGCCGGGACAGGCAACAATGAGCAGTTCTTC
TRBV10-3	TRBJ2-7	.	.	CAVQGHPTRSSYEQYF	TGTGCCGTCCAGGGCCACCCTACCAGGAGCTCCTACGAGCAGTACTTC
TRBV7-9	TRBJ2-3	.	TRBD2	CASSLSGRPTDTQYF	TGTGCCAGCAGCCTTAGCGGGAGACCCACAGATACGCAGTATTTT
TRBV7-9	TRBJ1-2	.	TRBD1	CASSLLDRGDYGYTF	TGTGCCAGCAGCCTTCTAGACAGGGGGGACTATGGCTACACCTTC
TRBV6-5	TRBJ2-7	.	.	CASSYSMSLGTNEQYF	TGTGCCAGCAGTTACTCGATGTCGTTGGGCACAAACGAGCAGTACTTC
TRBV29-1	TRBJ2-3	.	TRBD2	CSPFPGLIPSPDTDTQYF	TGCAGCCCATTCCCGGGACTAATACCTTCTCCGGACACAGATACGCAGTATTTT
TRBV28	TRBJ1-4	.	TRBD1	CAIRDRGRYEKLFF	TGTGCCATCCGAGACAGGGGACGCTATGAAAAACTGTTTTTT
TRBV5-1	TRBJ1-5	once	.	CASSPDRDSNQPQHF	TGCGCCAGCAGCCCGGACAGAGATAGCAATCAGCCCCAGCATTTT
TRBV30	TRBJ1-4	.	TRBD1	CAWSFTGGWGTNEKLFF	TGTGCCTGGAGTTTTACAGGGGGCTGGGGAACAAATGAAAAACTGTTTTTT
TRBV28	TRBJ2-1	.	.	CASSFRGSVNEQFF	TGTGCCAGCAGTTTTCGGGGTAGCGTAAATGAGCAGTTCTTC
TRBV11-2	TRBJ2-7	.	TRBD1	CASSPLAGTGGFYEQYF	TGTGCCAGCAGCCCCCTCGCCGGGACAGGGGGTTTCTACGAGCAGTACTTC
TRBV6-6	TRBJ2-3	.	TRBD1	CASTKTGEVGTDTQYF	TGTGCCAGCACCAAGACAGGGGAGGTGGGCACAGATACGCAGTATTTT
TRBV7-8	TRBJ2-5	.	TRBD2	CASSLGELAGVPRYF	TGTGCCAGCAGCCTAGGGGAGCTAGCGGGAGTTCCTCGATACTTC
TRBV28	TRBJ2-3	once	.	CASSPPPGLYTDTQYF	TGTGCCAGCAGTCCTCCGCCGGGACTTTACACAGATACGCAGTATTTT
TRBV11-2	TRBJ2-7	once	.	CASSTRLTGGFIKPYEQYF	TGTGCCAGCAGCACCCGACTAACCGGGGGTTTTATAAAGCCCTACGAGCAGTACTTC
TRBV19	TRBJ1-1	.	.	CASSIQGTNTEAFF	TGTGCCAGTAGTATTCAGGGGACGAACACTGAAGCTTTCTTT
TRBV5-1	TRBJ2-7	.	TRBD1	CASSSKPTGVYDEQYF	TGCGCCAGCAGCTCCAAGCCTACAGGGGTATACGACGAGCAGTACTTC
TRBV7-2	TRBJ1-5	.	.	CASSLGGGVSNQPQHF	TGTGCCAGCAGCTTAGGAGGAGGGGTTAGCAATCAGCCCCAGCATTTT
TRBV6-1	TRBJ1-1	.	TRBD1	CASSVPGETGVTEAFF	TGTGCCAGCAGTGTCCCAGGGGAGACAGGGGTCACTGAAGCTTTCTTT
TRBV5-6	TRBJ2-2	once	.	CASSLLRQNTGELFF	TGTGCCAGCAGCTTACTTAGACAGAACACCGGGGAGCTGTTTTTT
TRBV7-8	TRBJ2-7	.	.	CASSSPGEGGYEQYF	TGTGCCAGCAGCTCCCCAGGGGAGGGTGGCTACGAGCAGTACTTC
TRBV7-6	TRBJ1-6	few	.	CASSLGQQGNSPLHF	TGTGCCAGCAGCTTGGGACAACAGGGAAATTCACCCCTCCACTTT
TRBV7-7	TRBJ2-5	.	TRBD1	CASSLGTGGQETQYF	TGTGCCAGCAGCTTAGGAACAGGGGGCCAAGAGACCCAGTACTTC
TRBV29-1	TRBJ1-3	.	TRBD1	CSVGGDSPNTIYF	TGCAGCGTTGGGGGGGACAGTCCAAACACCATATATTTT
TRBV4-3	TRBJ2-6	.	TRBD1	CASSQDDQGASGANVLTF	TGCGCCAGCAGCCAAGATGACCAGGGGGCGTCCGGGGCCAACGTCCTGACTTTC
TRBV5-1	TRBJ1-6	.	TRBD1	CASSLFQQGGNSPLHF	TGCGCCAGCTCCTTATTTCAACAGGGGGGAAATTCACCCCTCCACTTT
TRBV11-2	TRBJ2-2	.	.	CASSLYQTRANTGELFF	TGTGCCAGCAGCTTATATCAGACTCGCGCGAACACCGGGGAGCTGTTTTTT
TRBV28	TRBJ2-1	.	.	CASSLRSSSYNEQFF	TGTGCCAGCAGTCTGCGATCTAGCTCCTACAATGAGCAGTTCTTC
TRBV6-6	TRBJ2-3	.	.	CASSPADTQYF	TGTGCCAGCAGCCCAGCAGATACGCAGTATTTT